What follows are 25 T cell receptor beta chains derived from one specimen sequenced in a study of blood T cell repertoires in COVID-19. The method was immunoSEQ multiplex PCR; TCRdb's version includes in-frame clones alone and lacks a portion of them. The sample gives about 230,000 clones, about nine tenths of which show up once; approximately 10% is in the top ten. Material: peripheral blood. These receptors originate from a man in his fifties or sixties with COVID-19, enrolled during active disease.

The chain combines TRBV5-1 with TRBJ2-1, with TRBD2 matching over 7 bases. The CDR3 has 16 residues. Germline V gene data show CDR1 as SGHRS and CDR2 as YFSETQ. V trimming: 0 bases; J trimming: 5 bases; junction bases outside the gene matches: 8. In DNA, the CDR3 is TGCGCCAGCAGCTTGGTTGGGTCTAGCGGCAACAATGAGCAGTTCTTC. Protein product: CASSLVGSSGNNEQFF.

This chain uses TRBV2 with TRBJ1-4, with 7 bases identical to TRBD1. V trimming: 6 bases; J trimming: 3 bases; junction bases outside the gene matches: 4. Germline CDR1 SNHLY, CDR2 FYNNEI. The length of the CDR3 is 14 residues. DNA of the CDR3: TGTGCCAGCAGCGCGGGGACAGCTAATGAAAAACTGTTTTTT. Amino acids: CASSAGTANEKLFF.

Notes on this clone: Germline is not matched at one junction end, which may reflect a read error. In nucleotides, the CDR3 is TGTGCCAGTAGCATAGCGGGGGGGACTTACAATGAGCAGTTCTTC. As protein: CASSIAGGTYNEQFF. The chain combines TRBV19 with TRBJ2-1; 11 bases fit TRBD2. CDR1 LNHDA and CDR2 SQIVND come from the germline V gene (reference sequence). The CDR3 has 15 amino acids. Looking up the rest from reference TRBV19 and TRBJ2-1 gives the full variable domain: DGGITQSPKYLFRKEGQNVTLSCEQNLNHDAMYWYRQDPGQGLRLIYYSQIVNDFQKGDIAEGYSVSREKKESFPLTVTSAQKNPTAFYLCASSIAGGTYNEQFFGPGTRLTVL.

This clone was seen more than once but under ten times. The CDR3 region is CASSIPGQDVGRAFF. CDR3 nucleotides: TGTGCCAGTAGTATACCAGGACAGGACGTCGGGAGAGCTTTCTTT. This rearrangement joins TRBV19 to TRBJ1-1; 7 nucleotides line up with TRBD1. CDR1 and CDR2 from the germline V gene are LNHDA and SQIVND (reference sequence). The V gene end was trimmed by 2 bases and the J gene end by 10 bases; junction bases not matched to a gene: 13. The CDR3 is made up of 15 amino acids. Looking up the rest from reference TRBV19 and TRBJ1-1 gives the full variable domain: DGGITQSPKYLFRKEGQNVTLSCEQNLNHDAMYWYRQDPGQGLRLIYYSQIVNDFQKGDIAEGYSVSREKKESFPLTVTSAQKNPTAFYLCASSIPGQDVGRAFFGQGTRLTVV.

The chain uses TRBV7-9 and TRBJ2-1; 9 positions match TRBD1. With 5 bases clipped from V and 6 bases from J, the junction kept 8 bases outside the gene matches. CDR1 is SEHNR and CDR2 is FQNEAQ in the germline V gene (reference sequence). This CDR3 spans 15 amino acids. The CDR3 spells CASSPTGTGPNEQFF. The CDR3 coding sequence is TGTGCCAGCAGCCCGACCGGGACAGGGCCCAATGAGCAGTTCTTC.

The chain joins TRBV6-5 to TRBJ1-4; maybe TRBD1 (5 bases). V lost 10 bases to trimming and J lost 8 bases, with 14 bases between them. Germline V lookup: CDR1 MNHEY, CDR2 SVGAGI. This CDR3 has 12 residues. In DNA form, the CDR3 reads TGTGCCACGGACATCGGGAGGGAAAAACTGTTTTTT. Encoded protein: CATDIGREKLFF.

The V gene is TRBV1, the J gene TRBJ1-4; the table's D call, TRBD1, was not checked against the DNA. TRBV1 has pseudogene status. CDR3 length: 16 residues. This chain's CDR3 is CTSSQTWTGANEKLFF. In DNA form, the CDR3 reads TGCACCAGCAGCCAAACATGGACAGGTGCTAATGAAAAACTGTTTTTT.

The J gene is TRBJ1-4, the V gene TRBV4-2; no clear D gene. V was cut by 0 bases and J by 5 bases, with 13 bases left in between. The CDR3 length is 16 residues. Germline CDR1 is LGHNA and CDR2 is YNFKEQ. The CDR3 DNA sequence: TGTGCCAGCAGCCAAGAAATTGGAGGGAACAATGAAAAACTGTTTTTT. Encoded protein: CASSQEIGGNNEKLFF.

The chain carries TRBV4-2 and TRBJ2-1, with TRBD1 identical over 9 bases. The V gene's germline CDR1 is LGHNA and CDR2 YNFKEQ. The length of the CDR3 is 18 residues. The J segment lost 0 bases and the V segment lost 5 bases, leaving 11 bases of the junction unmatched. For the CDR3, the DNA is TGTGCCAGCAGCAGGGGACAGGGTGGATCTAGCTCCTACAATGAGCAGTTCTTC. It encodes CASSRGQGGSSSYNEQFF.

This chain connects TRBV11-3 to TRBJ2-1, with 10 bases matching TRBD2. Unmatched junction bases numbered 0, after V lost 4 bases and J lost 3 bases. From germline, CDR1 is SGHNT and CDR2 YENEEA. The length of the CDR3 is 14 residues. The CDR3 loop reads CASSSSGSYNEQFF. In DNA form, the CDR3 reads TGTGCCAGCAGCTCTAGCGGGAGCTACAATGAGCAGTTCTTC. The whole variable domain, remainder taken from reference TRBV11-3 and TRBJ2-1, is EAGVVQSPRYKIIEKKQPVAFWCNPISGHNTLYWYLQNLGQGPELLIRYENEEAVDDSQLPKDRFSAERLKGVDSTLKIQPAELGDSAVYLCASSSSGSYNEQFFGPGTRLTVL.

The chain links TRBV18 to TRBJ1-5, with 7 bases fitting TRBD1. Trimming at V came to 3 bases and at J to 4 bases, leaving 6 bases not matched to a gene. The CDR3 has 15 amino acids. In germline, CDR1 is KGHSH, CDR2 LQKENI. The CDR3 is CASSPETGPNQPQHF. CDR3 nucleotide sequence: TGTGCCAGCTCACCCGAGACAGGGCCGAATCAGCCCCAGCATTTT.

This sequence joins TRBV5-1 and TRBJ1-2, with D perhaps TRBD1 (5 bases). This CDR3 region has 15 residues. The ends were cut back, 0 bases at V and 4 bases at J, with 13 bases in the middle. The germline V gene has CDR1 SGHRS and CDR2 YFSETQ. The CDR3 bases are TGCGCCAGCAGCTTGGCGGGGGAGTCAGCCTATGGCTACACCTTC. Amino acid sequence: CASSLAGESAYGYTF.

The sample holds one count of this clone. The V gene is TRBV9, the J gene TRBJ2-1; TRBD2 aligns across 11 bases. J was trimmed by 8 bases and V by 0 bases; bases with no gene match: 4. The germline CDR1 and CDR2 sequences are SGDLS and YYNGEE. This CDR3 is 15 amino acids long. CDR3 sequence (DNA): TGTGCCAGCAGCGTAGGAACTAGCGGGGGCTATGAGCAGTTCTTC. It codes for CASSVGTSGGYEQFF.

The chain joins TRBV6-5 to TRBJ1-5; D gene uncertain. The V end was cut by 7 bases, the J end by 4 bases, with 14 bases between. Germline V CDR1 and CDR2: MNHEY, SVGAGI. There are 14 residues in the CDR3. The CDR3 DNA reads TGTGCCAGCACCCAGACTATCGCAAATCAGCCCCAGCATTTT. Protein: CASTQTIANQPQHF.

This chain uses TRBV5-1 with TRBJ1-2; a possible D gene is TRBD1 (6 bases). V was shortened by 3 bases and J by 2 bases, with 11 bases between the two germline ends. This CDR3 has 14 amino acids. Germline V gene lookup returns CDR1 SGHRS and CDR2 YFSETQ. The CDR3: CASSSGQVNYGYTF. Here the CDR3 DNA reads TGCGCCAGCAGCTCGGGACAAGTCAACTATGGCTACACCTTC.

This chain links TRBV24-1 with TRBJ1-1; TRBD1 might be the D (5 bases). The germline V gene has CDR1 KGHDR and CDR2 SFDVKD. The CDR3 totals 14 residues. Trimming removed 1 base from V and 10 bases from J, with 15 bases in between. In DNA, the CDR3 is TGTGCCACCAGTGATTTTACAGGCCGGCACGGAGCTTTCTTT. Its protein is CATSDFTGRHGAFF.

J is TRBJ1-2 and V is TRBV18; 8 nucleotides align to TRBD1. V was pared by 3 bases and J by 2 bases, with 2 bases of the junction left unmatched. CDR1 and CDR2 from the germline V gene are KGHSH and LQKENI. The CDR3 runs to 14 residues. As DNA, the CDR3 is TGTGCCAGCTCACCGGACAGGGCGAACTATGGCTACACCTTC. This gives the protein CASSPDRANYGYTF.

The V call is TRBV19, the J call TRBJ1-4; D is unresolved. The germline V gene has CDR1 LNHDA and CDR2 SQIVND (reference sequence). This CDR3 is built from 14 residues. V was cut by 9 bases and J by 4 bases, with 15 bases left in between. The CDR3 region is CASNPAAFNEKLFF. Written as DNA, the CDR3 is TGTGCCAGCAACCCAGCGGCGTTTAATGAAAAACTGTTTTTT.

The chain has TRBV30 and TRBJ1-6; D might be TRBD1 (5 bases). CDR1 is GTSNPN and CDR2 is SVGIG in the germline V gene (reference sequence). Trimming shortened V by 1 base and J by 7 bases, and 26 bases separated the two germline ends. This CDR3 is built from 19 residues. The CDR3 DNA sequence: TGTGCCTGGAGTGATTCCGGGGAAATGGGACTCGGGAGGAATTCACCCCTCCACTTT. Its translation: CAWSDSGEMGLGRNSPLHF.

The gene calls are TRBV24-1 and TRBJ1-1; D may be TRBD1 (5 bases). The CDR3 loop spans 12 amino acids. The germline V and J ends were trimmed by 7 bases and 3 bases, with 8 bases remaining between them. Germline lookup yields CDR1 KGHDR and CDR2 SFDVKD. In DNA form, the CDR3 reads TGTGCCACCAGGGGGCCGTACACTGAAGCTTTCTTT. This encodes CATRGPYTEAFF.

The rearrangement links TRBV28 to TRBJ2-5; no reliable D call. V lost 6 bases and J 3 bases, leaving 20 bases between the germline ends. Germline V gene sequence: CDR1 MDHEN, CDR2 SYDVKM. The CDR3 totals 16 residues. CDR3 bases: TGTGCCAGCAGGGTTGCCAGATACAGTGCAAAAGAGACCCAGTACTTC. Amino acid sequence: CASRVARYSAKETQYF.

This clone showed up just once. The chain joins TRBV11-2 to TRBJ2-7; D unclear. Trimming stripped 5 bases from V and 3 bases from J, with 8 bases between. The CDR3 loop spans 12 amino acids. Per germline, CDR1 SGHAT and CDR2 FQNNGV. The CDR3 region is CASSPPGYEQYF. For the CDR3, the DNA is TGTGCCAGCAGCCCCCCGGGCTACGAGCAGTACTTC.

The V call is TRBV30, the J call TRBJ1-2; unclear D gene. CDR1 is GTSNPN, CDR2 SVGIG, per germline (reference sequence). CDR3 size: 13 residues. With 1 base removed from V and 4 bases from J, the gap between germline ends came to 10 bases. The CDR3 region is CAWSAQIAYGYTF. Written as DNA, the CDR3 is TGTGCCTGGAGTGCCCAGATTGCCTATGGCTACACCTTC.

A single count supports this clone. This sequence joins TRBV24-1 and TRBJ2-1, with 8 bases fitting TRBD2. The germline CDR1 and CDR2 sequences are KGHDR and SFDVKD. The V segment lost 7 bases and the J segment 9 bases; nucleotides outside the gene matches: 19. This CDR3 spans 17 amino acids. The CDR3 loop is CATRGGSGGSGVGEQFF. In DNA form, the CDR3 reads TGTGCCACCAGGGGGGGATCCGGTGGTAGCGGGGTTGGTGAGCAGTTCTTC.

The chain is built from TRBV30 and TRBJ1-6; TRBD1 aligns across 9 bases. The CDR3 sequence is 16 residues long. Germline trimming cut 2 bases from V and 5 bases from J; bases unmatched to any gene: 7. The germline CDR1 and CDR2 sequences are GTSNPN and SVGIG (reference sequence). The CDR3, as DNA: TGTGCCTGGAGTCCCCAGGACAGGGGTAATAATTCACCCCTCCACTTT. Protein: CAWSPQDRGNNSPLHF. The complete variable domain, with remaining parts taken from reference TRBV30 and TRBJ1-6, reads SQTIHQWPATLVQPVGSPLSLECTVEGTSNPNLYWYRQAAGRGLQLLFYSVGIGQISSEVPQNLSASRPQDRQFILSSKKLLLSDSGFYLCAWSPQDRGNNSPLHFGNGTRLTVT.